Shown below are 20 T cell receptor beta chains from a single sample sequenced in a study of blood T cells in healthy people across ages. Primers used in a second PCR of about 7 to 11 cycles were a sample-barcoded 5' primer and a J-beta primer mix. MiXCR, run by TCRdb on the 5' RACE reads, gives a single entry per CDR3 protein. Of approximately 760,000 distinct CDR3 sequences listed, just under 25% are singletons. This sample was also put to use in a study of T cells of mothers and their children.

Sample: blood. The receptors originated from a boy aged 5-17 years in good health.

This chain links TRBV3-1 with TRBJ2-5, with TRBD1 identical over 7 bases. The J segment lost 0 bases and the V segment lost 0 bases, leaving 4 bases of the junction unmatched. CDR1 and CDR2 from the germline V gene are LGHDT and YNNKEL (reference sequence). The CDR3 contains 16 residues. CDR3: CASSQEQGTYQETQYF. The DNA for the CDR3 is TGTGCCAGCAGCCAAGAACAGGGGACCTACCAAGAGACCCAGTACTTC.

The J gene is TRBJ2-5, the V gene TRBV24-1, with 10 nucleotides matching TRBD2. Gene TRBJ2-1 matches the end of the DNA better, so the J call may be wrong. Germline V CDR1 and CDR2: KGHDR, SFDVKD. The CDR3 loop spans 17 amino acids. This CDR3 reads CATSDVKSGRAYNEQFF. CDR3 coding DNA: TGTGCCACCAGTGATGTGAAAAGCGGGAGGGCCTACAATGAGCAGTTCTTC.

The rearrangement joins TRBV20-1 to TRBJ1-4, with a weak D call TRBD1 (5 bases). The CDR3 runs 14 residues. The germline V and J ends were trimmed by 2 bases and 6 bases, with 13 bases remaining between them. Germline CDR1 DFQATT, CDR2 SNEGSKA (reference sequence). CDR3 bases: TGCAGTGCTAGATTTTCTGGCAGGGATGAAAAACTGTTTTTT. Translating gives CSARFSGRDEKLFF.

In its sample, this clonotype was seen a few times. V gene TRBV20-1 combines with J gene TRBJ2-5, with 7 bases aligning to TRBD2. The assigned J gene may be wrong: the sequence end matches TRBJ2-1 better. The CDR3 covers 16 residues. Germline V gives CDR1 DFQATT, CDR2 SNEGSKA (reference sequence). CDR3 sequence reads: CSARDQASGVHNEQFF. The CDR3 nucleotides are TGCAGTGCTAGAGATCAGGCGAGCGGGGTACACAATGAGCAGTTCTTC.

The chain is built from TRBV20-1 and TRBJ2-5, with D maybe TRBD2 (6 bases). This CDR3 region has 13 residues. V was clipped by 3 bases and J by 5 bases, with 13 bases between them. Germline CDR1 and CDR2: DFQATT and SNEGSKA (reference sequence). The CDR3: CSASPAGRETQYF. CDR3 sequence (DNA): TGCAGTGCTAGCCCAGCGGGTAGGGAGACCCAGTACTTC.

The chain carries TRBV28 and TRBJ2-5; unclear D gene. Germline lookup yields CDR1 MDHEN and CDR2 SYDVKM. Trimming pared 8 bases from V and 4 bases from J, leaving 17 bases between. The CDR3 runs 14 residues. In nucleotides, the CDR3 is TGTGCCAGCGGCTCTAAGGATTGGAGAGAGACCCAGTACTTC. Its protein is CASGSKDWRETQYF.

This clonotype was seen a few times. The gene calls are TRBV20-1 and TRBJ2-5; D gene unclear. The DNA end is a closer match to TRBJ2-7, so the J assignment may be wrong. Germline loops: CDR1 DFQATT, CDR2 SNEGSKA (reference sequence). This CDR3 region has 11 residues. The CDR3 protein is CSARSPYEQYF. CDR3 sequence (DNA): TGCAGTGCTAGATCCCCCTACGAGCAGTACTTC.

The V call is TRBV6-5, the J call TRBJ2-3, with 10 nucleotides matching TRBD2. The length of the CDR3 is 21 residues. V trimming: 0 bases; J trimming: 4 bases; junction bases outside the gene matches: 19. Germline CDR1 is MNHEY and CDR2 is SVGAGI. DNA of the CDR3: TGTGCCAGCAGTTACTCGATTATACGTGAGAGCGGGAGGGTCTCGGCAGATACGCAGTATTTT. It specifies CASSYSIIRESGRVSADTQYF.

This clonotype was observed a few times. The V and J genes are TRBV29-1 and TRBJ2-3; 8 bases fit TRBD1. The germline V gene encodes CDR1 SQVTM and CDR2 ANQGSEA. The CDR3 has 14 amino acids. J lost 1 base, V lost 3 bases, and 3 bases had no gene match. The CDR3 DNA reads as TGCAGCGTTGACCCGGGACAGGGCACAGATACGCAGTATTTT. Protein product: CSVDPGQGTDTQYF.

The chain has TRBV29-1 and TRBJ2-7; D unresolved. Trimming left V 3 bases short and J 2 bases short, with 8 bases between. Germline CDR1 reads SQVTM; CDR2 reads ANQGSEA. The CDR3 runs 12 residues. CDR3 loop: CSVEAGTYEQYF. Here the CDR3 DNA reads TGCAGCGTTGAGGCAGGCACCTACGAGCAGTACTTC.

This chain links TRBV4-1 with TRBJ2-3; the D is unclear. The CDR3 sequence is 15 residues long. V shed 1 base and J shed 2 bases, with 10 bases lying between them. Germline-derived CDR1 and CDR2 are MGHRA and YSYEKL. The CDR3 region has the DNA TGCGCCAGCAGCCAAGTACTGCGGACCACAGATACGCAGTATTTT. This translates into CASSQVLRTTDTQYF.

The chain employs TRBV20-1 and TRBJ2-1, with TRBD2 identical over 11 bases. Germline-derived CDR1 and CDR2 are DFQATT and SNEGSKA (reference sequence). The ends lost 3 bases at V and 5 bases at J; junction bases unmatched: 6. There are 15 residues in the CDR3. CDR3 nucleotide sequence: TGCAGTGCTAGTCAGGTTAGCGGGGGGGACAATGAGCAGTTCTTC. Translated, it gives CSASQVSGGDNEQFF.

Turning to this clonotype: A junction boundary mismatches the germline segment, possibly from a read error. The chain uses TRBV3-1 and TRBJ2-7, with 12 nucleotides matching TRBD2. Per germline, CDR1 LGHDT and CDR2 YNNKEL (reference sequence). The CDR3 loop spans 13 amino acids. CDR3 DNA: TGTGCCAGCAGCCAAGGGCTAGCGGGGGGGCCTCACTTC. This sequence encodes CASSQGLAGGPHF.

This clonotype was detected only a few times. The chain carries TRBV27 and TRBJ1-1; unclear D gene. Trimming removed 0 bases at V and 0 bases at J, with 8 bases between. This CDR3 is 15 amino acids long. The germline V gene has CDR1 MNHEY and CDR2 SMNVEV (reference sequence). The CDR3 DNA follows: TGTGCCAGCAGTTTATCGACTGATATGAACACTGAAGCTTTCTTT. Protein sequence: CASSLSTDMNTEAFF.

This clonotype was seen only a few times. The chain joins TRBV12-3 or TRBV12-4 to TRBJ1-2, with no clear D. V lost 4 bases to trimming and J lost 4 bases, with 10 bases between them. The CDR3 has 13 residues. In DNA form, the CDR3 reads TGTGCCAGCAGTTCCGGGCCCTCCTATGGCTACACCTTC. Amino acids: CASSSGPSYGYTF.

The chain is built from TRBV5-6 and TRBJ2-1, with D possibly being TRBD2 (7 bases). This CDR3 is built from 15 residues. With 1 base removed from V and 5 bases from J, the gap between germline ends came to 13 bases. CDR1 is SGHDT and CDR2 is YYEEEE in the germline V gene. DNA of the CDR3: TGTGCCAGCAGCTTGACGGCGGGGGCGGACAATGAGCAGTTCTTC. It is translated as CASSLTAGADNEQFF.

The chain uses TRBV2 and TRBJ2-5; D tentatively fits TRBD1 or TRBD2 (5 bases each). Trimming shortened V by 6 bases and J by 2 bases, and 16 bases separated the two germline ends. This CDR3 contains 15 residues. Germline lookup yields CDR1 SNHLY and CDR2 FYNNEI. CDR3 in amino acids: CASSAEGTAQETQYF. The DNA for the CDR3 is TGTGCCAGCAGCGCCGAAGGGACGGCTCAAGAGACCCAGTACTTC.

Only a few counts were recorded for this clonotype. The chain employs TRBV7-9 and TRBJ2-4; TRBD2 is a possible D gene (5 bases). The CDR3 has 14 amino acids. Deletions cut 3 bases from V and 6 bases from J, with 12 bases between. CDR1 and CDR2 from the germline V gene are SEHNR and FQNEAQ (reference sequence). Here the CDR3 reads CASSLDWTLNIQYF. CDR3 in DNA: TGTGCCAGCAGCTTGGACTGGACGCTAAACATTCAGTACTTC.

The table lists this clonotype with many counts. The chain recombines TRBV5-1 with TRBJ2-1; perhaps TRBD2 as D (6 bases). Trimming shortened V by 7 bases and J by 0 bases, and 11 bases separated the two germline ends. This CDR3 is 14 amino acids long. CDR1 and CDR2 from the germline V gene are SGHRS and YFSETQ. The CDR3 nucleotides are TGCGCCAGCGGGGCGGGAAGCTCCTACAATGAGCAGTTCTTC. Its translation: CASGAGSSYNEQFF.

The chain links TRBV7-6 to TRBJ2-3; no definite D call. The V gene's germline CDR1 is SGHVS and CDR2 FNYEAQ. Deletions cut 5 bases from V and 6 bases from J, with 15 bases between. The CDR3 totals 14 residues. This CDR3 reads CASSPGPYQDTQYF. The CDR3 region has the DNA TGTGCCAGCAGCCCCGGGCCTTATCAGGATACGCAGTATTTT.